This entry lists 28 T cell receptor beta chains sequenced from one sample in a study of regulatory T cells in long-lasting Graves disease. The time point denotes: persistent/refractory GD, antithyroid drugs over 5 years with positive TRAb. Extracted PBMC RNA gave rise to the TCR library. According to the study, TCR beta libraries were built with iRepertoire HTBI primers and CDR3-region Arm-PCR. TCRdb ran MiXCR on the multiplex PCR reads and lists one entry per CDR3 protein. The sample consists of about 470,000 distinct CDR3 sequences, 20% to 25% of them appearing once. This specimen consisted of peripheral blood mononuclear cells (PBMCs), obtained when the disease was refractory, from a patient treated with antithyroid drugs. These receptors were obtained from a female donor with Graves disease.

This chain links TRBV2 with TRBJ1-5; D gene uncertain. Germline CDR1 is SNHLY and CDR2 is FYNNEI. This CDR3 region has 13 residues. Trimming took 6 bases from V and 4 from J, leaving 10 bases between them. The CDR3: CASSETPNQPQHF. As DNA, the CDR3 is TGTGCCAGCAGCGAAACTCCGAATCAGCCCCAGCATTTT.

The rearrangement links TRBV25-1 to TRBJ1-1; D gene unclear. There are 12 residues in the CDR3. Germline loops: CDR1 MGHDK, CDR2 SYGVNS. With 7 bases removed from V and 8 bases from J, the gap between germline ends came to 14 bases. This CDR3 reads CASIGPIGEAFF. The DNA of the CDR3 is TGTGCCAGCATCGGGCCCATTGGGGAAGCTTTCTTT. The entire variable domain, with the rest obtained from reference TRBV25-1 and TRBJ1-1, is as follows: EADIYQTPRYLVIGTGKKITLECSQTMGHDKMYWYQQDPGMELHLIHYSYGVNSTEKGDLSSESTVSRIRTEHFPLTLESARPSHTSQYLCASIGPIGEAFFGQGTRLTVV.

In its sample, this clonotype was seen a few times. V and J are TRBV5-1 and TRBJ2-2; tentatively, D is TRBD2 (5 bases). This CDR3 contains 13 residues. Germline loops: CDR1 SGHRS, CDR2 YFSETQ. V lost 0 bases to trimming and J lost 7 bases, with 7 bases between them. In nucleotides, the CDR3 is TGCGCCAGCAGCTTGGCCGGGGTCGGGGAGCTGTTTTTT. This gives the protein CASSLAGVGELFF.

V gene TRBV5-1 combines with J gene TRBJ2-7; tentatively, D is TRBD1 (6 bases). CDR3 length: 19 residues. In germline, CDR1 is SGHRS, CDR2 YFSETQ. The germline V and J ends were trimmed by 3 bases and 0 bases, with 25 bases remaining between them. The CDR3 DNA is TGCGCCAGCAGCTCCCCTGCCCCCGGGACACCGCAACCCTCCTACGAGCAGTACTTC. Translated: CASSSPAPGTPQPSYEQYF.

This clonotype came up a few times. This chain links TRBV19 with TRBJ1-4; 9 nucleotides line up with TRBD1. Per germline, CDR1 LNHDA and CDR2 SQIVND (reference sequence). The V gene end was trimmed by 6 bases and the J gene end by 15 bases; junction bases not matched to a gene: 14. The CDR3 runs 14 residues. As DNA, the CDR3 is TGTGCCAGTAGCCTGGGACAGGGAAGTTACGGGATGTTTTTT. Translation gives CASSLGQGSYGMFF.

This clonotype was seen ten or more times. The chain recombines TRBV28 with TRBJ2-7; TRBD2 aligns across 8 bases. Per the germline V gene, CDR1 is MDHEN and CDR2 is SYDVKM. The CDR3 is 14 residues long. The V segment lost 3 bases and the J segment 7 bases; nucleotides outside the gene matches: 8. For the CDR3, the DNA is TGTGCCAGCAGTTTCTCGGGAGGGTCCGGGGAGCAGTACTTC. It translates to CASSFSGGSGEQYF.

This clonotype appeared a few times. This chain uses TRBV2 with TRBJ2-3, with D possibly being TRBD1 (5 bases). There are 12 residues in the CDR3. Deletions cut 5 bases from V and 6 bases from J, with 9 bases between. Germline lookup yields CDR1 SNHLY and CDR2 FYNNEI. The DNA of the CDR3 is TGTGCCAGCAGTCACAGGCGGGATACGCAGTATTTT. Translating gives CASSHRRDTQYF.

This clonotype occurred a few times. This chain joins TRBV9 and TRBJ1-1; D remains unclear. V was shortened by 3 bases and J by 2 bases, with 8 bases between the two germline ends. The CDR3 length is 13 residues. Germline V lookup: CDR1 SGDLS, CDR2 YYNGEE. CDR3: CASSARDNTEAFF. As DNA, the CDR3 is TGTGCCAGCAGCGCAAGGGATAACACTGAAGCTTTCTTT.

A few counts support this clonotype. The rearrangement uses TRBV9 and TRBJ2-5, with unresolved D. The CDR3 runs 14 residues. Looked up from germline, CDR1 is SGDLS and CDR2 is YYNGEE. The V end was cut by 2 bases, the J end by 0 bases, with 8 bases between. Here the CDR3 DNA reads TGTGCCAGCAGCGTTCAAGGCCACCAAGAGACCCAGTACTTC. It yields the protein CASSVQGHQETQYF. Full variable domain (rest looked up from reference TRBV9 and TRBJ2-5): DSGVTQTPKHLITATGQRVTLRCSPRSGDLSVYWYQQSLDQGLQFLIQYYNGEERAKGNILERFSAQQFPDLHSELNLSSLELGDSALYFCASSVQGHQETQYFGPGTRLLVL.

This clonotype was seen ten or more times. The chain uses TRBV3-1 and TRBJ2-7; D may be TRBD2 (7 bases). Trimming took 1 base from V and 0 from J, leaving 10 bases between them. Germline CDR1 reads LGHDT; CDR2 reads YNNKEL (reference sequence). This CDR3 has 15 amino acids. CDR3 sequence: CASSQGGGHSYEQYF. In nucleotides, the CDR3 is TGTGCCAGCAGCCAAGGGGGGGGGCACTCCTACGAGCAGTACTTC.

This chain links TRBV5-1 with TRBJ1-1, with a weak D call TRBD1 (5 bases). This CDR3 contains 17 residues. V was trimmed by 5 bases and J by 4 bases, leaving 24 bases between them. The germline V gene has CDR1 SGHRS and CDR2 YFSETQ. CDR3 sequence (DNA): TGCGCCAGCAGAGAAGTAAGCGGGAGACGTGGGGGCACTGAAGCTTTCTTT. Translation: CASREVSGRRGGTEAFF.

V gene TRBV20-1 combines with J gene TRBJ2-7; no clear D. The germline V gene has CDR1 DFQATT and CDR2 SNEGSKA (reference sequence). The germline V and J ends were trimmed by 3 bases and 2 bases, with 11 bases remaining between them. The CDR3 covers 13 residues. The CDR3 is CSARSERTYEQYF. In DNA, the CDR3 is TGCAGTGCTAGGTCTGAGCGAACCTACGAGCAGTACTTC.

CDR3 region: CATSDPSRGQGAGTGELFF. The CDR3 DNA reads as TGTGCCACCAGTGACCCGTCCCGAGGACAGGGGGCGGGCACCGGGGAGCTGTTTTTT. This rearrangement joins TRBV24-1 to TRBJ2-2; 11 nucleotides line up with TRBD1. The germline V gene has CDR1 KGHDR and CDR2 SFDVKD. V lost 4 bases, J lost 4 bases, and 13 bases stayed unmatched. CDR3 length: 19 residues.

This clonotype was detected a few times. The chain recombines TRBV9 with TRBJ1-1; D remains ambiguous. Germline CDR1 is SGDLS and CDR2 is YYNGEE. The CDR3 loop spans 15 amino acids. Trimming took 2 bases from V and 0 from J, leaving 11 bases between them. CDR3 in amino acids: CASSVGRHMNTEAFF. The CDR3 DNA reads as TGTGCCAGCAGCGTTGGGAGACACATGAACACTGAAGCTTTCTTT.

This clonotype has more than one count but fewer than ten. The gene calls are TRBV20-1 and TRBJ2-5; D might be TRBD2 (7 bases). CDR3 length: 14 amino acids. Germline V gives CDR1 DFQATT, CDR2 SNEGSKA (reference sequence). The germline V and J ends were trimmed by 4 bases and 1 base, with 13 bases remaining between them. CDR3 loop: CSATGGGPQETQYF. CDR3 DNA: TGCAGTGCTACTGGGGGGGGCCCCCAAGAGACCCAGTACTTC.

This chain connects TRBV27 to TRBJ2-3; 7 bases agree with TRBD1. The germline gives CDR1 MNHEY, CDR2 SMNVEV (reference sequence). The CDR3 is 15 amino acids. V shed 3 bases, J shed 3 bases, and the junction held 6 bases outside the gene matches. The CDR3 loop is CASSLTGYYTDTQYF. CDR3 in DNA: TGTGCCAGCAGTTTGACAGGGTATTATACAGATACGCAGTATTTT.

There are many counts of this clonotype. The V gene is TRBV11-2, the J gene TRBJ2-5; D may be TRBD2 (6 bases). Per germline, CDR1 SGHAT and CDR2 FQNNGV. V lost 1 base, J lost 1 base, and 10 bases lay in between. The CDR3 covers 15 residues. This CDR3 reads CASSLVYGGQETQYF. CDR3 DNA sequence: TGTGCCAGCAGCTTAGTTTACGGGGGCCAAGAGACCCAGTACTTC. Based on the CDR3 plus reference TRBV11-2 and TRBJ2-5, the full variable domain is EAGVAQSPRYKIIEKRQSVAFWCNPISGHATLYWYQQILGQGPKLLIQFQNNGVVDDSQLPKDRFSAERLKGVDSTLKIQPAKLEDSAVYLCASSLVYGGQETQYFGPGTRLLVL.

The chain has TRBV7-2 and TRBJ1-2; TRBD1 is a possible D gene (5 bases). This CDR3 is 15 amino acids long. The V gene's germline CDR1 is SGHTA and CDR2 FQGNSA. The V end was cut by 0 bases, the J end by 0 bases, with 8 bases between. The CDR3, as DNA: TGTGCCAGCAGCTTAGCGGGACTTACTAACTATGGCTACACCTTC. It encodes CASSLAGLTNYGYTF.

This clonotype occurred a few times. The chain uses TRBV7-9 and TRBJ2-4; D remains ambiguous. This CDR3 is 15 amino acids long. Between the trimmed V and J ends, which lost 1 base and 10 bases, there was a span of 17 bases. Germline V gene sequence: CDR1 SEHNR, CDR2 FQNEAQ (reference sequence). CDR3 sequence (DNA): TGTGCCAGCAGCTTAGATTCGGCTGGCCAATGGATTCAGTACTTC. Encoded protein: CASSLDSAGQWIQYF.

Remarks on this clonotype: A read error may account for a junction end that differs from germline. The CDR3 DNA sequence: TGTGCCAGCAGCTCTACTGGCGGTTCCCAAGGGACCCAGTACTTC. It codes for CASSSTGGSQGTQYF. The chain couples TRBV7-3 to TRBJ2-5; D unclear. CDR1 and CDR2 from the germline V gene are SGHTA and FQGTGA. The CDR3 sequence is 15 residues long.

The chain combines TRBV12-3 or TRBV12-4 with TRBJ2-3; 7 bases match TRBD1. Losses at the gene ends were 5 bases for V and 2 bases for J; bases not matched to a gene: 13. The length of the CDR3 is 17 residues. The DNA of the CDR3 is TGTGCCAGCAGTAACGCCGGGACAGCAAGGATCACAGATACGCAGTATTTT. It specifies CASSNAGTARITDTQYF.

This clonotype was picked up many times. This chain uses TRBV7-2 with TRBJ1-2; D is undetermined. CDR3 length: 14 residues. CDR1 and CDR2 from the germline V gene are SGHTA and FQGNSA. The V end was cut by 1 base, the J end by 2 bases, with 8 bases between. The CDR3 region is CASSLGGQNYGYTF. CDR3 DNA: TGTGCCAGCAGCTTAGGAGGGCAGAACTATGGCTACACCTTC.

At least ten counts were recorded for this clonotype. The gene calls are TRBV6-1 and TRBJ1-5; D not resolved. V dropped 5 bases and J dropped 2 bases, with 19 bases sitting between them. The CDR3 runs to 17 residues. From germline, CDR1 is MNHNS and CDR2 SASEGT. CDR3 loop: CASSPPTSYTGNQPQHF. The CDR3 coding sequence is TGTGCCAGCAGTCCCCCAACTTCTTATACCGGCAATCAGCCCCAGCATTTT.

This clonotype was recorded many times. The V call is TRBV7-8, the J call TRBJ2-7; TRBD2 agrees at 10 bases. The CDR3 is made up of 19 amino acids. Trimming took 5 bases from V and 4 from J; bases not matched to a gene: 20. Germline V gives CDR1 SGHVS, CDR2 FQNEAQ. The CDR3 bases are TGTGCCAGCAGCCTCCTCTTAGGGAGCGGGGGGGCTATATCTTACGAGCAGTACTTC. It translates to CASSLLLGSGGAISYEQYF.

In this sample, this clonotype turned up a few times. V gene TRBV7-2 combines with J gene TRBJ2-7; 11 bases fit TRBD1. Germline trimming cut 5 bases from V and 0 bases from J; bases unmatched to any gene: 6. Germline CDR1 reads SGHTA; CDR2 reads FQGNSA. The CDR3 sequence is 16 residues long. DNA of the CDR3: TGTGCCAGCAGCCCCCGGGACAGGGGGAGCTCCTACGAGCAGTACTTC. Translating gives CASSPRDRGSSYEQYF.

V gene TRBV27 combines with J gene TRBJ1-5; the match to TRBD1 covers 8 bases. Germline loops: CDR1 MNHEY, CDR2 SMNVEV (reference sequence). V shed 0 bases and J 3 bases; nucleotides not matched to a gene: 4. The CDR3 has 16 amino acids. The CDR3 loop is CASSLSSRGLNQPQHF. CDR3 DNA sequence: TGTGCCAGCAGTTTATCGTCCAGGGGGCTCAATCAGCCCCAGCATTTT.

This clonotype occurred a few times. V and J are TRBV29-1 and TRBJ1-4, with D hard to call. The CDR3 runs to 11 residues. V lost 6 bases, J lost 6 bases, and 8 bases lay in between. The germline V gene has CDR1 SQVTM and CDR2 ANQGSEA. The CDR3 DNA sequence: TGCAGCGTGGCCAGAGATGAAAAACTGTTTTTT. Its protein is CSVARDEKLFF.

This clonotype was detected ten times or more. This sequence joins TRBV27 and TRBJ1-4; D uncertain. Deletions cut 3 bases from V and 0 bases from J, with 11 bases between. Germline V CDR1 and CDR2: MNHEY, SMNVEV (reference sequence). This CDR3 is built from 16 residues. This CDR3 reads CASSLFVGTTNEKLFF. CDR3 DNA sequence: TGTGCCAGCAGTTTGTTCGTCGGGACAACTAATGAAAAACTGTTTTTT.